A selection of T cell receptor beta chains follows, all from one sample in a study of CD8 T cells in Susac syndrome. A single record per CDR3 protein comes from TCRdb applying MiXCR to the immunoSEQ multiplex PCR reads. Of tens of thousands of distinct CDR3 sequences listed, 95% to 97% are singletons. Material: CD8+ T cells from PBMCs. The receptors were gathered from a human donor with Susac syndrome. CDR3s include the opening cysteine and the closing phenylalanine or tryptophan. A D gene is named only where the DNA matches it firmly. Size values are once, few and many counts, or a class for expanded clones, and some rows have none.

cdr3_aa cdr3_nt clone_size j_call v_call d_call
CASSFQGRGSSLGKLFF TGTGCCAGCAGCTTTCAGGGGCGGGGGTCTTCCCTAGGGAAACTGTTTTTT . TRBJ1-4 TRBV7-6 .
CASSQDRNRANYEQYF TGTGCCAGCAGCCAAGATAGGAACAGGGCGAACTACGAGCAGTACTTC . TRBJ2-7 TRBV14 .
CSARPSNVGNQPQHF TGCAGTGCTAGACCCTCCAACGTGGGCAATCAGCCCCAGCATTTT . TRBJ1-5 TRBV20-1 .
CASSVDGTGGNTIYF TGTGCCAGCAGCGTAGACGGGACAGGGGGAAACACCATATATTTT . TRBJ1-3 TRBV9 TRBD1
CASSSTKTVDTQYF TGTGCCAGCAGCTCCACCAAGACGGTAGATACGCAGTATTTT . TRBJ2-3 TRBV11-2 .
CASSLQGASYTEAFF TGTGCCAGCAGCTTACAGGGGGCCTCGTACACTGAAGCTTTCTTT . TRBJ1-1 TRBV5-4 TRBD1
CASSVDSADGNLRGIVTDTQYF TGTGCCAGCAGCGTAGACTCGGCGGACGGAAATCTCAGGGGGATTGTTACAGATACGCAGTATTTT . TRBJ2-3 TRBV9 TRBD1
CASSLVVLGFPLNTEAFF TGTGCCAGCAGCTTGGTAGTATTGGGGTTTCCGCTGAACACTGAAGCTTTCTTT once TRBJ1-1 TRBV5-4 .
CASSLFAETSQPQHF TGTGCCAGCAGCTTATTTGCCGAGACCTCCCAGCCCCAGCATTTT . TRBJ1-5 TRBV7-2 .
CASSYAGTSVYEQYF TGTGCCAGCAGCTACGCCGGGACTAGCGTCTACGAGCAGTACTTC . TRBJ2-7 TRBV5-4 TRBD2
CATLENDGQPQHF TGTGCCACCCTTGAGAACGACGGTCAGCCCCAGCATTTT . TRBJ1-5 TRBV12-3/TRBV12-4 .
CSVGGRGNQPQHF TGCAGCGTCGGGGGCAGGGGCAATCAGCCCCAGCATTTT . TRBJ1-5 TRBV29-1 .
CASSAWRGGDNEQFF TGTGCCAGCAGCGCCTGGCGGGGAGGGGACAATGAGCAGTTCTTC . TRBJ2-1 TRBV9 TRBD2
CASSIVVYNEQFF TGTGCCAGTAGTATCGTAGTCTACAATGAGCAGTTCTTC . TRBJ2-1 TRBV19 .
CASSVAGAQETQYF TGCGCCAGCAGCGTAGCGGGGGCTCAAGAGACCCAGTACTTC once TRBJ2-5 TRBV5-1 TRBD2
CASSLEGGSNQPQHF TGCGCCAGCAGCTTGGAAGGGGGCAGCAATCAGCCCCAGCATTTT . TRBJ1-5 TRBV5-1 TRBD1
CASSPDSRGYTF TGTGCCAGCAGTCCAGACAGCCGGGGCTACACCTTC . TRBJ1-2 TRBV12-3/TRBV12-4 .
CASSWTGSPLHF TGTGCCAGCAGTTGGACAGGATCACCCCTCCACTTT . TRBJ1-6 TRBV28 TRBD1
CASSPRTGEAGELFF TGCGCCAGCAGCCCCAGGACAGGGGAGGCCGGGGAGCTGTTTTTT . TRBJ2-2 TRBV5-1 TRBD1
CASSLGQAPYEQYF TGTGCCAGCAGCTTAGGACAGGCCCCGTACGAGCAGTACTTC . TRBJ2-7 TRBV7-2 .